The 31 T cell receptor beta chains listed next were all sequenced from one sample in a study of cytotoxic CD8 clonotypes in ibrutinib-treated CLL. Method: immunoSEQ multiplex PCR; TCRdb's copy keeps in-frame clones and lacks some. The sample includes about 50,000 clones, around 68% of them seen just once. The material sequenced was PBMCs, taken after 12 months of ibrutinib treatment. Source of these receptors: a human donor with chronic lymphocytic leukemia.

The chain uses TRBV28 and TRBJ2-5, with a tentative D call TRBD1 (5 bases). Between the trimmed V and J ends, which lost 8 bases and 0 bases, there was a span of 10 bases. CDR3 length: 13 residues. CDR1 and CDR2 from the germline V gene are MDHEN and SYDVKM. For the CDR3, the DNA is TGTGCCAGCGGAGCAGGGTACCAAGAGACCCAGTACTTC. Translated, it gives CASGAGYQETQYF.

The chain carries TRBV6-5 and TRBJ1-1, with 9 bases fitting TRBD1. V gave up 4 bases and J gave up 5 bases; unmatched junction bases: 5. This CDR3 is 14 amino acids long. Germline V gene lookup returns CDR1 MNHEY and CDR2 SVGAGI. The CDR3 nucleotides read TGTGCCAGCAGTTCGAACAGGGGGCTGACTGAAGCTTTCTTT. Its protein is CASSSNRGLTEAFF.

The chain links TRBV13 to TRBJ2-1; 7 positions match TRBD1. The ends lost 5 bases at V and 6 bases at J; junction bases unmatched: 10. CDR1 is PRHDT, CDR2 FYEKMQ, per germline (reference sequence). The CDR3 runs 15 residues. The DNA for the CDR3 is TGTGCCAGCAGCCGAGGACAGGTGTATCTCAATGAGCAGTTCTTC. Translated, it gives CASSRGQVYLNEQFF.

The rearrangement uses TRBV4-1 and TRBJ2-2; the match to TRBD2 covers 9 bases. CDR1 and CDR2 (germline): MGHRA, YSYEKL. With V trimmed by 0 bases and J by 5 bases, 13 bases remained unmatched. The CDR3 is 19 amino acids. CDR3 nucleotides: TGCGCCAGCAGCCAAGAAAAAAGGGATAGCGGGAGAAAAACCGGGGAGCTGTTTTTT. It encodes CASSQEKRDSGRKTGELFF.

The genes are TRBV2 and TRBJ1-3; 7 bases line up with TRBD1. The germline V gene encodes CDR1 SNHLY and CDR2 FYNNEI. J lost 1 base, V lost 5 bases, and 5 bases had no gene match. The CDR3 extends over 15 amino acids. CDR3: CASSKDRWSGNTIYF. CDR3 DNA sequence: TGTGCCAGCAGTAAGGACAGGTGGTCTGGAAACACCATATATTTT.

CDR3 sequence: CASSQDLVRDSGNTIYF. The CDR3 DNA sequence: TGCGCCAGCAGCCAAGATTTGGTTAGGGACTCTGGAAACACCATATATTTT. The rearrangement joins TRBV4-1 to TRBJ1-3; D is undetermined. The CDR3 runs to 17 residues. Germline-derived CDR1 and CDR2 are MGHRA and YSYEKL. V shed 0 bases and J shed 0 bases, with 12 bases lying between them.

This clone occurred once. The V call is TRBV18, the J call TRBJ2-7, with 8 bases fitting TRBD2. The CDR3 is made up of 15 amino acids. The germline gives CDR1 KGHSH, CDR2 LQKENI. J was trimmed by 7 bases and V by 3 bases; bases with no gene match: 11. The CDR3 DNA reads TGTGCCAGCTCACCCCTACAGCCCGGGGGGGGTGAGCAGTACTTC. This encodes CASSPLQPGGGEQYF.

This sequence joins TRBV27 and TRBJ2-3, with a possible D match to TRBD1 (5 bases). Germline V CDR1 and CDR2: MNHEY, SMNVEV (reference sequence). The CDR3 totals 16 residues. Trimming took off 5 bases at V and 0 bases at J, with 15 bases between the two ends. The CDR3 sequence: CASSPSWGLSTDTQYF. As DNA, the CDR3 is TGTGCCAGCAGTCCCAGCTGGGGCCTCAGCACAGATACGCAGTATTTT.

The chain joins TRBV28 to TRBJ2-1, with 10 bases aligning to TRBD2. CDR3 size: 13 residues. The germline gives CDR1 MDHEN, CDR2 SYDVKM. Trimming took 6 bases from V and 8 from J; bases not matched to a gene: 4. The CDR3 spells CASRSSGRDEQFF. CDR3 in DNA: TGTGCCAGCAGATCGAGCGGGAGGGATGAGCAGTTCTTC. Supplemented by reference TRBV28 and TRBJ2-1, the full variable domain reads DVKVTQSSRYLVKRTGEKVFLECVQDMDHENMFWYRQDPGLGLRLIYFSYDVKMKEKGDIPEGYSVSREKKERFSLILESASTNQTSMYLCASRSSGRDEQFFGPGTRLTVL.

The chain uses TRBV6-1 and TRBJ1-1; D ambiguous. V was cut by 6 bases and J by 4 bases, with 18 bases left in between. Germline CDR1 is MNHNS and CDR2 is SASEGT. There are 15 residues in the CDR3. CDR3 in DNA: TGTGCCAGCAGGGCCCTTTTGGGATCGGGCACTGAAGCTTTCTTT. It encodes CASRALLGSGTEAFF.

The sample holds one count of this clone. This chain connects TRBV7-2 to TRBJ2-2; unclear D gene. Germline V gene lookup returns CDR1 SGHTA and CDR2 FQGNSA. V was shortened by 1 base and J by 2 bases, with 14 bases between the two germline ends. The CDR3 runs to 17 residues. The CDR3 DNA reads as TGTGCCAGCAGCTTAGTTGGCCTCGGTGTTAACACCGGGGAGCTGTTTTTT. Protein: CASSLVGLGVNTGELFF.

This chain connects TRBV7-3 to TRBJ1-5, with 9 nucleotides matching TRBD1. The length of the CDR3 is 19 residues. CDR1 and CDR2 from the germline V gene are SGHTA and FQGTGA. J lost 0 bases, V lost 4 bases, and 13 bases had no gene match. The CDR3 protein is CASSSRDRVVRYSNQPQHF. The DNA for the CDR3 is TGTGCCAGCAGCTCCCGGGACAGGGTTGTCCGTTATAGCAATCAGCCCCAGCATTTT.

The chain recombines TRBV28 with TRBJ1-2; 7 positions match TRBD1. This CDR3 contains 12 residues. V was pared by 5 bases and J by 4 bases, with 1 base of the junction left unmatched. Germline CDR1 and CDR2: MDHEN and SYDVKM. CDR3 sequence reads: CASSRDSYGYTF. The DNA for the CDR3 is TGTGCCAGCAGTAGGGACAGCTATGGCTACACCTTC.

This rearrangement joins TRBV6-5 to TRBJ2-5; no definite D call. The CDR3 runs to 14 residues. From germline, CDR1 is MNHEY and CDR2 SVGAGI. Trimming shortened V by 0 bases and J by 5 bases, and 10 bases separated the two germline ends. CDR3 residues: CASSYSSGAETQYF. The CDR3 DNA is TGTGCCAGCAGTTACTCGTCGGGCGCCGAGACCCAGTACTTC.

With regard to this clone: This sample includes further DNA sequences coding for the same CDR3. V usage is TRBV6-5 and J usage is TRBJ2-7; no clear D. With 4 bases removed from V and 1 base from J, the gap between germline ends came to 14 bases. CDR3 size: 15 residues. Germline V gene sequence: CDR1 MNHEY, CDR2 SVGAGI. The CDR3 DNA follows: TGTGCCAGCAGTTCGCGCGGAACAGCGTCCTACGAGCAGTACTTC. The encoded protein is CASSSRGTASYEQYF.

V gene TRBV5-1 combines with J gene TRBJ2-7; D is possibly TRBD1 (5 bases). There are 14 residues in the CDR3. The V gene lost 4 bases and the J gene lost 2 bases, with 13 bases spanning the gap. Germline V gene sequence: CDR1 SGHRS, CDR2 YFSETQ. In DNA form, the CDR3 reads TGCGCCAGCAGCGGGGAAGGGGTTACCTACGAGCAGTACTTC. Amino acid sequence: CASSGEGVTYEQYF.

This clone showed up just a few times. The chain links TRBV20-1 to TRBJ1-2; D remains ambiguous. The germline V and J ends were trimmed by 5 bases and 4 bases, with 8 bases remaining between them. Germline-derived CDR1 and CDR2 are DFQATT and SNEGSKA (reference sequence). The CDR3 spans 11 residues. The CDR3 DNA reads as TGCAGTGCTCGGGTCCTCTATGGCTACACCTTC. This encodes CSARVLYGYTF.

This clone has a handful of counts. CDR3 residues: CASSSDYSSYEQYF. The CDR3 coding sequence is TGTGCCAGCAGTTCGGACTATTCCTCCTACGAGCAGTACTTC. The chain joins TRBV5-4 to TRBJ2-7; maybe TRBD2 (6 bases). This CDR3 spans 14 amino acids. Germline V CDR1 and CDR2: SGHNT, YYREEE (reference sequence). V was pared by 5 bases and J by 0 bases, with 12 bases between.

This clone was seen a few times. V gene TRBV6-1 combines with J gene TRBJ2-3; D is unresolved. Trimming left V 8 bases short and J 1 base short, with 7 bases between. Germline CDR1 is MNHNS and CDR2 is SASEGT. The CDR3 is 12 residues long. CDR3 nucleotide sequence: TGTGCCAGCTCGTGGGGCACAGATACGCAGTATTTT. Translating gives CASSWGTDTQYF.

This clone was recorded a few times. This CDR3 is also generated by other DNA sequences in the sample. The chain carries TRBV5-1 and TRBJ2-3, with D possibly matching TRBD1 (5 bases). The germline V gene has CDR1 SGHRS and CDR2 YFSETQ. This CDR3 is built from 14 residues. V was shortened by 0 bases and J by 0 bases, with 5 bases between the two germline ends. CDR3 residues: CASSLGQSTDTQYF. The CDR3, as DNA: TGCGCCAGCAGCTTGGGACAGAGCACAGATACGCAGTATTTT.

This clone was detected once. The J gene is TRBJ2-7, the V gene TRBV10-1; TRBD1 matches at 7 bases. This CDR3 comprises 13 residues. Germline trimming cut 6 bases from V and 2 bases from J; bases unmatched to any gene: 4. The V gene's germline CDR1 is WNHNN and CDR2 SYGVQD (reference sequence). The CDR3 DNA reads TGCGCCAGCAGCCGGGACAGCACCTACGAGCAGTACTTC. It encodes CASSRDSTYEQYF.

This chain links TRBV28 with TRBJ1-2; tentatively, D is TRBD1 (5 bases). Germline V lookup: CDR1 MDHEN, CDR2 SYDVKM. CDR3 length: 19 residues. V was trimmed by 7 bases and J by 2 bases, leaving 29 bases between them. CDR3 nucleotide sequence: TGTGCCAGCACCCAATCAGGGTTTGTCGGTCGGGGTCAAAACTATGGCTACACCTTC. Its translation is CASTQSGFVGRGQNYGYTF.

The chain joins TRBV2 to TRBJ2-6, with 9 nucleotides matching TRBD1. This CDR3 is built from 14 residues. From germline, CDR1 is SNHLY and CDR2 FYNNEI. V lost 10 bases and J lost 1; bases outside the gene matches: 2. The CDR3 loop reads CATGTGSGANVLTF. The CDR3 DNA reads TGTGCCACCGGGACAGGGTCTGGGGCCAACGTCCTGACTTTC.

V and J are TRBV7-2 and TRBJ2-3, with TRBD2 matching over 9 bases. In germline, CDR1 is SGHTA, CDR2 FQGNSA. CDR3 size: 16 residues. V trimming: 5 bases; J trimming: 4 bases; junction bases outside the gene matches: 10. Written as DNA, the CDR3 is TGTGCCAGCAGCCTGCTAGCGGGGAGTGAGGCAGATACGCAGTATTTT. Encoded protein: CASSLLAGSEADTQYF.

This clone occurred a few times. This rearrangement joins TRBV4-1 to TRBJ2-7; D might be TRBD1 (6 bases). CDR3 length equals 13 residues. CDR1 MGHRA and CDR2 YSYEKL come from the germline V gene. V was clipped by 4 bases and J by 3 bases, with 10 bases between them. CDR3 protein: CASSRETGYEQYF. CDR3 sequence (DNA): TGCGCCAGCAGCCGGGAGACAGGCTACGAGCAGTACTTC.

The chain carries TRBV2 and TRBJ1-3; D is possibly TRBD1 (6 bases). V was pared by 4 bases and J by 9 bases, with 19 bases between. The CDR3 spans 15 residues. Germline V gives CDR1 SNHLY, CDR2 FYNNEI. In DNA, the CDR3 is TGTGCCAGCAGTGCGGTTCGAGATGGCAGGGGCACCATATATTTT. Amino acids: CASSAVRDGRGTIYF.

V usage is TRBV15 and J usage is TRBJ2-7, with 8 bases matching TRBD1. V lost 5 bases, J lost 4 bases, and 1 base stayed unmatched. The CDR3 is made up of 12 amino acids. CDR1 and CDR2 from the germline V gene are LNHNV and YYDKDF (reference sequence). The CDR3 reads CATSDRGYEQYF. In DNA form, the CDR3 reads TGTGCCACCAGCGACAGGGGATACGAGCAGTACTTC.

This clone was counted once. Here the CDR3 reads CASRLTSGINEQFF. The CDR3 DNA sequence: TGTGCCAGCAGACTGACTAGCGGGATAAATGAGCAGTTCTTC. The V and J genes are TRBV7-9 and TRBJ2-1; 11 bases fit TRBD2. V shed 6 bases, J shed 7 bases, and the junction held 5 bases outside the gene matches. The CDR3 loop spans 14 amino acids. Germline V gives CDR1 SEHNR, CDR2 FQNEAQ (reference sequence).

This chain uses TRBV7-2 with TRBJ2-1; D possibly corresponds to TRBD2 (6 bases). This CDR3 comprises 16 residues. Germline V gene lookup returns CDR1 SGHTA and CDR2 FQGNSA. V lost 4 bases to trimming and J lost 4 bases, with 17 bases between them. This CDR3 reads CASSSHSGERYNEQFF. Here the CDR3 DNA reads TGTGCCAGCAGCTCGCATAGCGGAGAAAGGTACAATGAGCAGTTCTTC.

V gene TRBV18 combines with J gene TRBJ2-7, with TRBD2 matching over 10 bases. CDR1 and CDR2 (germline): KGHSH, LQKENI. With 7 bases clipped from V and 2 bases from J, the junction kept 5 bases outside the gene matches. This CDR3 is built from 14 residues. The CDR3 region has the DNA TGTGCCAGCTACGAGCGGGAGGGAGCCTACGAGCAGTACTTC. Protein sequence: CASYEREGAYEQYF.

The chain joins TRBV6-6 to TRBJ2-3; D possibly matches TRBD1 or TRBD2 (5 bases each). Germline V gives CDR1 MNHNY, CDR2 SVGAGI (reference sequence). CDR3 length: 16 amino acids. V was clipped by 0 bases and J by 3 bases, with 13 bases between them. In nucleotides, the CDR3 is TGTGCCAGCAGTTACTCGGGGCAGCCGGGGACAGATACGCAGTATTTT. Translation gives CASSYSGQPGTDTQYF.